This T cell receptor (beta chain) was sequenced in a study of cytomegalovirus exposure and HLA in healthy donors (dated by TCRdb to about 2017). With respect to the entire study: An earlier analysis of under 600 of the donors reported about 250 Gb of sequence data and about 100 million unique TCR beta sequences from approximately 180 million T cells. An early release covering roughly 640 HLA-typed donors comprised about 300 gigabases of sequencing data and around 80 million unique TCR sequences. Of the 300 to 500 genotyped donors, 75% to 85% were placed in the genetic ancestry cluster associated with self-reported Caucasian donors. The study aimed to test whether signatures of past pathogen exposure could be identified by cataloging public T cell receptors. The T cell repertoires of 550 to 850 subjects were profiled by immunosequencing and related to cytomegalovirus serostatus. A separate validation cohort of 100 to 150 different subjects was used in addition to the roughly 700-subject first cohort. To predict cytomegalovirus infection status, the study combined high-throughput TCR immunosequencing, statistical association of individual TCRs with disease status, and machine learning. In a later analysis, previously published TCR beta repertoires from 550 to 700 donors were re-analyzed and high-resolution HLA genotyping was added so that TCR occurrence patterns could be studied. In the later analysis, no new phenotypic data were used to find candidate immune exposures; instead, reliance was placed on TCR beta sequences and their occurrence across donors. An earlier analysis of 587 of the donors applied high-throughput TCR beta sequencing to assess whether each TCR beta V gene segment acted as functional or pseudogenic. Donor age, sex, ethnicity and CMV serostatus were compiled alongside the repertoire data. In a later genetic analysis, genome-wide SNP genotypes for about 60% of the 666 donors were used, and that subset was treated as a discovery cohort. Every repertoire in the discovery cohort had been generated on one and the same sequencing platform. HLA typing covered class I and class II loci at four-digit resolution. The number of donors typed differed by locus, with 629-630 for A, B, C, DRB1 and DQB1, roughly 520 for DQA1, 600 to 610 for DPA1, and approximately 470 for DPB1. Roughly 5 DR-DQ haplotypes were handled as single units for association and clustering, since linkage in the cohort was strong. Among some 410 genotyped donors of the cohort, an average of about 240,000 unique TCR beta nucleotide sequences was sequenced per donor, of which about 19% were non-productive.

About this clone: The antigen this receptor binds is unknown. No clone much larger than this one lies a single base away; base qualities are absent.

What the study reported, not specific to this receptor: The study listed 150 to 200 TCR beta chains as associated with cytomegalovirus. A further reported finding was that TCR beta sequences accurately predicted the HLA-A and HLA-B alleles for most subjects in the first cohort. According to a later analysis, most CMV-associated TCR beta chains appeared to be HLA-restricted, and the HLA associations seemed to be driven largely by CMV exposure. According to a later genetic analysis, donors in an Asian-associated ancestry cluster had fewer N-insertions in productive TCRs than the approximately 650-donor mean. Linkage disequilibrium might explain the correlated functional status among segregating V segments, but an unknown experimental factor could not be ruled out. Broadly in line with IMGT annotations, most TCR beta V segments showed up in productive rearrangements about 87% or about 30% of the time in an earlier analysis of some 590 of the donors. Because counts were too low, seventeen rarely observed V segments, including chromosome 9 orphons, were left out of the earlier analysis of 587 of the donors. Some IMGT-functional V segments, including TRBV6-2 and TRBV6-3, could not be told apart with the 87-base-pair reads, so those segments were excluded. In both the original and validation cohorts, the classifier was reported to diagnose cytomegalovirus status with high specificity and sensitivity. For the cohort, immune exposure information was limited to CMV serostatus. According to the authors, the approach could potentially be generalized to other disease states and immunological phenotypes. Across donors, most TCR sequences were observed very rarely, whereas some public TCRs were present in many individuals. Assigning TCR associations to individual alleles was difficult when HLA alleles, especially DR and DQ, strongly co-occurred. In a later analysis, the rate of TCR association differed among HLA loci, with DRB1 alleles having the most associated TCRs and HLA-C alleles having the fewest. An association between a missense DCLRE1C variant and V-gene and J-gene trimming of TCR beta chains was found in a later genetic analysis and replicated in an independent cohort. According to a later analysis, parvovirus B19, influenza, CMV and Epstein-Barr virus appeared linked to several top co-occurrence clusters. In vitro tests confirmed that a few of the cytomegalovirus-associated TCR beta chains recognize cytomegalovirus antigens. Specific HLA alleles were associated with over 15,000 TCR beta sequences at a false discovery rate of 0.05 in a later analysis. Only TCR beta chains were sequenced in this cohort, and the absence of alpha or paired-chain data limited detectable features. Sequencing depth was assumed to be roughly uniform across donors in the presence/absence analyses, though that assumption may not hold. Because HLA typing was unavailable for some donors at each locus, only the typed subset was used in association tests. A group of highly shared sequence variants was considered likely to be a technical artifact of the sequencing pipeline. Compared with equally common non-associated chains, HLA-associated TCR beta chains in a later analysis were more clonally expanded and had lower generation probabilities.

The cohort was made up of approximately 670 healthy bone marrow donors. At the time of sampling, every cohort member was nominally healthy, though immune exposures that went unrecorded were likely present. The donor tested CMV seronegative and was one of the 352 seronegative cohort members. A peripheral blood sample was collected from each donor, and TCR beta sequencing was performed on peripheral blood mononuclear cells. The Qiagen DNeasy Blood Extraction Kit was used to extract genomic DNA from the blood cell samples. From the cysteine up to the phenylalanine, the CDR3 has a length of 15 residues. Just the 45-base CDR3 DNA is kept, in frame starting at base 1. CDR1 and CDR2 (SNHLY, FYNNEI) derive from the germline V gene. Relative to germline, V is 6 bases shorter and J is 3 bases shorter, with 14 bases between their ends. Library method: the immunoSEQ multiplex PCR assay. A mixture of 60 forward primers for TCR Vbeta segments and 13 reverse primers for TCR Jbeta segments was used in the multiplex PCR. The CDR3 region of rearranged TCR beta genes was amplified from genomic DNA with a multiplex PCR assay. The amplified TCR beta libraries were sequenced on the Illumina HiSeq System as 87-base-pair reads. The study's processing was this. Across the roughly 700 repertoires, a later analysis counted tens of millions of unique TCR beta chains, 8.5 million to 12 million of which were shared by at least two donors. Raw reads were error-corrected and collapsed into unique sequences by a nearest-neighbor algorithm in which closely related sequences were merged to remove PCR and sequencing errors. V, D and J gene segments were assigned by aligning CDR3 sequences to IMGT reference sequences. For a sequence to be retained, a match of at least six nucleotides to both a V gene segment and a J gene segment was required. Rearrangements were classified as productive when the CDR3 lacked stop codons and remained in frame with V and J, and all other rearrangements were classified as non-productive. CDR3 was defined by IMGT convention, running from the second conserved V-encoded cysteine to the conserved J-encoded phenylalanine. The earlier analysis of approximately 500 of the donors excluded sequences that lacked an unambiguous match to a single V gene segment. In an earlier analysis of around 590 of the donors, a V segment was called functional when productive rearrangements were above 56.7%, and segregating when the standard deviation between donors exceeded 5%. A statistical classification framework was built to diagnose cytomegalovirus status from the catalog of TCR beta chain sequences. V and J gene assignment, in a later analysis, came from comparing TCR nucleotide sequences with IMGT/GENE-DB human TR gene sequences. Using the TCRdist pipeline, a later analysis assigned CDR3 sequences along with most-parsimonious VDJ recombination scenarios. In a later analysis, every TCR beta chain was defined by the combination of its CDR3 amino acid sequence and its V-gene family, and reads without a unique V-gene family were dropped. A later analysis removed several hundred highly shared, low-generation-probability nucleotide sequences to deal with suspected cross-contamination and a sequencing artifact. In a later analysis, a clonal expansion index was calculated for each public chain from normalized within-repertoire ranks of inferred template counts. A later analysis computed generation probabilities with a VDJ recombination model fitted to out-of-frame rearrangements, and checked the results against IGoR. A later analysis scored TCR-TCR, TCR-HLA and TCR-CMV co-occurrence with hypergeometric tests, applying a repertoire-size bias correction to TCR pairs. In a later analysis, false discovery rates were estimated by permuting HLA or CMV assignments 20 times. In a later analysis, co-occurring TCRs were grouped using DBSCAN, and TCRdist sequence similarity was added for clustering within HLA-allele-positive subsets. Repertoires with fewer than 30,000 or more than 120,000 public chains were left out of co-occurrence clustering, as were about five repertoires with anomalous nucleotide sharing. The table was pulled from immuneACCESS by TCRdb, which kept in-frame rearrangements only. Such tables lose some clones; where checked, under half of the loss comes from unresolved V genes, and the rest has no known cause. The V and J calls and clone size were taken over from that table, and D and trimming were inferred from the DNA. In all, the sample holds around 140,000 clones, and over 65% of those were seen once. 1.5% to 1.9% of the sample lies in the top ten.

Sequenced sample: PBMCs. Here the chain combines TRBV2 and TRBJ1-4, with a tentative D gene TRBD1 over 6 matching bases. This TCR derives from a man in his forties or fifties in good health and CMV-seronegative. The CDR3 region reads CASSPSGTPNEKLFF. The nucleotides are TGTGCCAGCAGCCCCTCCGGGACACCTAATGAAAAACTGTTTTTT.